Described below is a single T cell receptor (beta chain) sequence and its context. The antigen remains undetermined. Germline V lookup: CDR1 LNHDA, CDR2 SQIVND (reference sequence). After removal of 5 bases from V and 4 bases from J, the junction contained 8 bases not matched to a gene. The CDR3 spans 15 residues. The sample is drawn from a study of cytomegalovirus exposure and HLA in healthy donors. Study-level points and caveats: Most likely, a cluster of highly shared sequence variants arose as a sequencing artifact. Several top significant clusters appeared, in a later analysis, to be linked to common viral pathogens.

PCR used 60 Vbeta primers and 13 Jbeta primers. Here immunoSEQ multiplex PCR was the method, and the copy in TCRdb shows in-frame clones only, minus some. The sample includes fewer than 100,000 clones. Sequencing was done on a sample of PBMCs. The chain couples TRBV19 to TRBJ1-2; 9 bases are a match to TRBD1. The sequence was collected from a man aged 18 to 35 in good health and CMV-seropositive. The CDR3 here is CASSPGDRDLYGYTF. The CDR3 region has the DNA TGTGCCAGTAGTCCGGGGGACAGGGATCTCTATGGCTACACCTTC.